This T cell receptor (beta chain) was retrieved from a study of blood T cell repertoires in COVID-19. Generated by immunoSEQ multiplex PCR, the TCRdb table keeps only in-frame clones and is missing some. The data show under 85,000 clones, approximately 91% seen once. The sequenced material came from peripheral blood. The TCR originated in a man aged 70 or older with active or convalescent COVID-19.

The CDR3 DNA reads TGTGCCAGCAGCTTAGACGTTCAGGGCCGTTCCGAAGCTTTCTTT. Its protein is CASSLDVQGRSEAFF. V and J are TRBV7-2 and TRBJ1-1; tentatively, D is TRBD1 (5 bases). V lost 1 base and J lost 8, with 17 bases in between. The CDR3 contains 15 residues. Germline V CDR1 and CDR2: SGHTA, FQGNSA.